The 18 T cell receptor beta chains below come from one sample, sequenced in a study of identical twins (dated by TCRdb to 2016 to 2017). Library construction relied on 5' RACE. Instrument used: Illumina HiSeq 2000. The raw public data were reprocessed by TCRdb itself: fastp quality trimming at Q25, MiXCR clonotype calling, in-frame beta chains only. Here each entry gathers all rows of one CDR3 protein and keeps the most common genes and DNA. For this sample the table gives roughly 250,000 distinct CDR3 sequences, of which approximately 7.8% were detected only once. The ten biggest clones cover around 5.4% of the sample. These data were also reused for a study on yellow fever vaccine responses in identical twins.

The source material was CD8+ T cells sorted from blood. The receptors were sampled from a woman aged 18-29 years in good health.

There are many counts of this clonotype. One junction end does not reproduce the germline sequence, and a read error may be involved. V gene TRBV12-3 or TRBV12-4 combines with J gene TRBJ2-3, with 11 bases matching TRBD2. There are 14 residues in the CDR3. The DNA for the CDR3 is TGTGCCAGCAGTCTAGCGGGAGGTCGAGATACGCAGTATTTT. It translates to CASSLAGGRDTQYF.

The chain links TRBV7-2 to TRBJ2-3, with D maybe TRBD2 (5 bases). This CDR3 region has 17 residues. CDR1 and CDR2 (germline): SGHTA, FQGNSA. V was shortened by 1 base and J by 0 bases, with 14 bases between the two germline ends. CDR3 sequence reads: CASSLEGRRASTDTQYF. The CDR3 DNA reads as TGTGCCAGCAGCTTAGAGGGTAGGCGGGCTAGCACAGATACGCAGTATTTT.

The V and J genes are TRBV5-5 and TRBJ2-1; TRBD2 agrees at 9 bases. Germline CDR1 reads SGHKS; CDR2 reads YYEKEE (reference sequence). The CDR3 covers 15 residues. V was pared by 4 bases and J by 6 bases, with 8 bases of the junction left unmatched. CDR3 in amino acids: CASSIAGGPGNEQFF. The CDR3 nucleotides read TGTGCCAGCAGCATCGCGGGAGGGCCGGGCAATGAGCAGTTCTTC.

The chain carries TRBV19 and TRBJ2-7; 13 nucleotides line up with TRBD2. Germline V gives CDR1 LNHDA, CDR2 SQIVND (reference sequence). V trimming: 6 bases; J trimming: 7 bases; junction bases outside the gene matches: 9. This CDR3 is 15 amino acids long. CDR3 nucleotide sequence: TGTGCCAGTAGCCTGGGACTAGCGGGATCCGGGGAGCAGTACTTC. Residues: CASSLGLAGSGEQYF.

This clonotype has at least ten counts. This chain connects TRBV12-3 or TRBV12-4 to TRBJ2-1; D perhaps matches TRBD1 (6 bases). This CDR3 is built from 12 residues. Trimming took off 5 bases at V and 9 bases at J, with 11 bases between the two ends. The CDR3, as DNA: TGTGCCAGCAGTCCCGGGACACCTGAGCAGTTCTTC. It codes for CASSPGTPEQFF.

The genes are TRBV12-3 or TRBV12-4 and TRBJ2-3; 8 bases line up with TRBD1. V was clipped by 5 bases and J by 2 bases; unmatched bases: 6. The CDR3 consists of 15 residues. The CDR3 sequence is CASSRTGPITDTQYF. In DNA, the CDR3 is TGTGCCAGCAGTCGGACAGGGCCGATCACAGATACGCAGTATTTT.

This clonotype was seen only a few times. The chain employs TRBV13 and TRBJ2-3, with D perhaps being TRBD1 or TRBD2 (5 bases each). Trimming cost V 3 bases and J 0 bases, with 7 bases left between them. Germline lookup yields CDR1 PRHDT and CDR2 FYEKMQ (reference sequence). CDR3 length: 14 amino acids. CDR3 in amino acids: CASSFEGSTDTQYF. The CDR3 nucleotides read TGTGCCAGCAGCTTTGAGGGGAGCACAGATACGCAGTATTTT. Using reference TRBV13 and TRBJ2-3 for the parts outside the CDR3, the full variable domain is AAGVIQSPRHLIKEKRETATLKCYPIPRHDTVYWYQQGPGQDPQFLISFYEKMQSDKGSIPDRFSAQQFSDYHSELNMSSLELGDSALYFCASSFEGSTDTQYFGPGTRLTVL.

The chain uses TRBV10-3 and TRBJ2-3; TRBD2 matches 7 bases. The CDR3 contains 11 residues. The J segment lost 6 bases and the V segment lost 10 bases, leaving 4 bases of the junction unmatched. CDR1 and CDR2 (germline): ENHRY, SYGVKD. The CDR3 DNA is TGTGCCAGCGGGGGTGGCGATACGCAGTATTTT. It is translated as CASGGGDTQYF.

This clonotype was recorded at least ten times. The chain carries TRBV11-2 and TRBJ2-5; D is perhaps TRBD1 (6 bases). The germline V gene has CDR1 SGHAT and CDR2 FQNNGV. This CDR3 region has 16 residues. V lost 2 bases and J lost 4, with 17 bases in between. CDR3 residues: CASSLIGTTRGETQYF. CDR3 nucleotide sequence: TGTGCCAGCAGCTTAATCGGGACAACCAGGGGAGAGACCCAGTACTTC.

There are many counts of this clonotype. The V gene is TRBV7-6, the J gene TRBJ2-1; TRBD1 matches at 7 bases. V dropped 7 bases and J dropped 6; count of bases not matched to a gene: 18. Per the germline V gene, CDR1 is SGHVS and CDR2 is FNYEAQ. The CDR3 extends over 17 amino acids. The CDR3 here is CASTENPGTAFFNEQFF. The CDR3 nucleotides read TGTGCCAGCACCGAAAACCCCGGGACAGCCTTTTTCAATGAGCAGTTCTTC.

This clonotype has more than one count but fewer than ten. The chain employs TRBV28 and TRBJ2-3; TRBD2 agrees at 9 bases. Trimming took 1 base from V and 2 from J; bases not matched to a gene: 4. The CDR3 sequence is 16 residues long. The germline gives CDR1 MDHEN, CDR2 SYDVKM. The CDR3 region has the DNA TGTGCCAGCAGTTTATTGCTAGCGGGGTCCACAGATACGCAGTATTTT. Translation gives CASSLLLAGSTDTQYF.

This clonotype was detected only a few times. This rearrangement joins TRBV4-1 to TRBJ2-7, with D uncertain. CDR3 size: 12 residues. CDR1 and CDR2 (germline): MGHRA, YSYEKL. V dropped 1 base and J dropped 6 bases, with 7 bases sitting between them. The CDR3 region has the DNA TGCGCCAGCAGCCAAGGTATGGGCGAGCAGTACTTC. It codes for CASSQGMGEQYF.

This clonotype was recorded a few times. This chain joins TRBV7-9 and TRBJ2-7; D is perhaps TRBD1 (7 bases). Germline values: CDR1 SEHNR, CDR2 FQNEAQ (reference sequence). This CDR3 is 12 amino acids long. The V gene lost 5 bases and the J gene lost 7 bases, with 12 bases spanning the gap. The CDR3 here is CASSPQGREQYV. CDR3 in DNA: TGTGCCAGCAGCCCACAGGGGAGGGAGCAGTACGTC.

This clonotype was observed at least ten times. CDR3 coding DNA: TGTGCCAGCATCCCGGGATTGCCGCGGGATGAGCAGTTCTTC. As protein: CASIPGLPRDEQFF. The chain recombines TRBV12-3 or TRBV12-4 with TRBJ2-1, with D maybe TRBD2 (5 bases). V gave up 7 bases and J gave up 8 bases, with 18 bases separating them. The CDR3 totals 14 residues.

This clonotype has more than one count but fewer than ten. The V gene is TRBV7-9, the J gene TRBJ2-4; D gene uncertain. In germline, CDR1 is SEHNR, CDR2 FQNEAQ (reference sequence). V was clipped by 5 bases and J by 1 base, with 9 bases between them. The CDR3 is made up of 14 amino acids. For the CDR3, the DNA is TGTGCCAGCAGCGTATCGTGGGCCAAAAACATTCAGTACTTC. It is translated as CASSVSWAKNIQYF.

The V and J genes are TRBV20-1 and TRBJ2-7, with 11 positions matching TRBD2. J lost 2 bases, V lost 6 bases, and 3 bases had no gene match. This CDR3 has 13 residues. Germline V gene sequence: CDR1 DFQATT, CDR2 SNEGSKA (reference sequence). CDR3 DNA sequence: TGCAGTGCCACTAGCGGGGGAGCCTACGAGCAGTACTTC. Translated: CSATSGGAYEQYF.

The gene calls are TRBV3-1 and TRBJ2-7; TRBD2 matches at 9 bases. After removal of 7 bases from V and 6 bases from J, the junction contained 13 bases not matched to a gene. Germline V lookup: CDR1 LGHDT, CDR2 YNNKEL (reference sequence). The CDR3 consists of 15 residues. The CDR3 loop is CASTQLSSGKVEQYF. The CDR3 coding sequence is TGTGCCAGCACCCAGCTTTCTAGCGGGAAAGTCGAGCAGTACTTC.

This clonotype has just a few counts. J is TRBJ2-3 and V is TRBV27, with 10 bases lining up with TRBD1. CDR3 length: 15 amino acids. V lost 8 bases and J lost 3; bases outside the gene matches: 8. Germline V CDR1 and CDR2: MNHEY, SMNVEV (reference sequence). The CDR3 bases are TGTGCCAGCCGCCCGGCGGACAGGGGGACAGATACGCAGTATTTT. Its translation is CASRPADRGTDTQYF.